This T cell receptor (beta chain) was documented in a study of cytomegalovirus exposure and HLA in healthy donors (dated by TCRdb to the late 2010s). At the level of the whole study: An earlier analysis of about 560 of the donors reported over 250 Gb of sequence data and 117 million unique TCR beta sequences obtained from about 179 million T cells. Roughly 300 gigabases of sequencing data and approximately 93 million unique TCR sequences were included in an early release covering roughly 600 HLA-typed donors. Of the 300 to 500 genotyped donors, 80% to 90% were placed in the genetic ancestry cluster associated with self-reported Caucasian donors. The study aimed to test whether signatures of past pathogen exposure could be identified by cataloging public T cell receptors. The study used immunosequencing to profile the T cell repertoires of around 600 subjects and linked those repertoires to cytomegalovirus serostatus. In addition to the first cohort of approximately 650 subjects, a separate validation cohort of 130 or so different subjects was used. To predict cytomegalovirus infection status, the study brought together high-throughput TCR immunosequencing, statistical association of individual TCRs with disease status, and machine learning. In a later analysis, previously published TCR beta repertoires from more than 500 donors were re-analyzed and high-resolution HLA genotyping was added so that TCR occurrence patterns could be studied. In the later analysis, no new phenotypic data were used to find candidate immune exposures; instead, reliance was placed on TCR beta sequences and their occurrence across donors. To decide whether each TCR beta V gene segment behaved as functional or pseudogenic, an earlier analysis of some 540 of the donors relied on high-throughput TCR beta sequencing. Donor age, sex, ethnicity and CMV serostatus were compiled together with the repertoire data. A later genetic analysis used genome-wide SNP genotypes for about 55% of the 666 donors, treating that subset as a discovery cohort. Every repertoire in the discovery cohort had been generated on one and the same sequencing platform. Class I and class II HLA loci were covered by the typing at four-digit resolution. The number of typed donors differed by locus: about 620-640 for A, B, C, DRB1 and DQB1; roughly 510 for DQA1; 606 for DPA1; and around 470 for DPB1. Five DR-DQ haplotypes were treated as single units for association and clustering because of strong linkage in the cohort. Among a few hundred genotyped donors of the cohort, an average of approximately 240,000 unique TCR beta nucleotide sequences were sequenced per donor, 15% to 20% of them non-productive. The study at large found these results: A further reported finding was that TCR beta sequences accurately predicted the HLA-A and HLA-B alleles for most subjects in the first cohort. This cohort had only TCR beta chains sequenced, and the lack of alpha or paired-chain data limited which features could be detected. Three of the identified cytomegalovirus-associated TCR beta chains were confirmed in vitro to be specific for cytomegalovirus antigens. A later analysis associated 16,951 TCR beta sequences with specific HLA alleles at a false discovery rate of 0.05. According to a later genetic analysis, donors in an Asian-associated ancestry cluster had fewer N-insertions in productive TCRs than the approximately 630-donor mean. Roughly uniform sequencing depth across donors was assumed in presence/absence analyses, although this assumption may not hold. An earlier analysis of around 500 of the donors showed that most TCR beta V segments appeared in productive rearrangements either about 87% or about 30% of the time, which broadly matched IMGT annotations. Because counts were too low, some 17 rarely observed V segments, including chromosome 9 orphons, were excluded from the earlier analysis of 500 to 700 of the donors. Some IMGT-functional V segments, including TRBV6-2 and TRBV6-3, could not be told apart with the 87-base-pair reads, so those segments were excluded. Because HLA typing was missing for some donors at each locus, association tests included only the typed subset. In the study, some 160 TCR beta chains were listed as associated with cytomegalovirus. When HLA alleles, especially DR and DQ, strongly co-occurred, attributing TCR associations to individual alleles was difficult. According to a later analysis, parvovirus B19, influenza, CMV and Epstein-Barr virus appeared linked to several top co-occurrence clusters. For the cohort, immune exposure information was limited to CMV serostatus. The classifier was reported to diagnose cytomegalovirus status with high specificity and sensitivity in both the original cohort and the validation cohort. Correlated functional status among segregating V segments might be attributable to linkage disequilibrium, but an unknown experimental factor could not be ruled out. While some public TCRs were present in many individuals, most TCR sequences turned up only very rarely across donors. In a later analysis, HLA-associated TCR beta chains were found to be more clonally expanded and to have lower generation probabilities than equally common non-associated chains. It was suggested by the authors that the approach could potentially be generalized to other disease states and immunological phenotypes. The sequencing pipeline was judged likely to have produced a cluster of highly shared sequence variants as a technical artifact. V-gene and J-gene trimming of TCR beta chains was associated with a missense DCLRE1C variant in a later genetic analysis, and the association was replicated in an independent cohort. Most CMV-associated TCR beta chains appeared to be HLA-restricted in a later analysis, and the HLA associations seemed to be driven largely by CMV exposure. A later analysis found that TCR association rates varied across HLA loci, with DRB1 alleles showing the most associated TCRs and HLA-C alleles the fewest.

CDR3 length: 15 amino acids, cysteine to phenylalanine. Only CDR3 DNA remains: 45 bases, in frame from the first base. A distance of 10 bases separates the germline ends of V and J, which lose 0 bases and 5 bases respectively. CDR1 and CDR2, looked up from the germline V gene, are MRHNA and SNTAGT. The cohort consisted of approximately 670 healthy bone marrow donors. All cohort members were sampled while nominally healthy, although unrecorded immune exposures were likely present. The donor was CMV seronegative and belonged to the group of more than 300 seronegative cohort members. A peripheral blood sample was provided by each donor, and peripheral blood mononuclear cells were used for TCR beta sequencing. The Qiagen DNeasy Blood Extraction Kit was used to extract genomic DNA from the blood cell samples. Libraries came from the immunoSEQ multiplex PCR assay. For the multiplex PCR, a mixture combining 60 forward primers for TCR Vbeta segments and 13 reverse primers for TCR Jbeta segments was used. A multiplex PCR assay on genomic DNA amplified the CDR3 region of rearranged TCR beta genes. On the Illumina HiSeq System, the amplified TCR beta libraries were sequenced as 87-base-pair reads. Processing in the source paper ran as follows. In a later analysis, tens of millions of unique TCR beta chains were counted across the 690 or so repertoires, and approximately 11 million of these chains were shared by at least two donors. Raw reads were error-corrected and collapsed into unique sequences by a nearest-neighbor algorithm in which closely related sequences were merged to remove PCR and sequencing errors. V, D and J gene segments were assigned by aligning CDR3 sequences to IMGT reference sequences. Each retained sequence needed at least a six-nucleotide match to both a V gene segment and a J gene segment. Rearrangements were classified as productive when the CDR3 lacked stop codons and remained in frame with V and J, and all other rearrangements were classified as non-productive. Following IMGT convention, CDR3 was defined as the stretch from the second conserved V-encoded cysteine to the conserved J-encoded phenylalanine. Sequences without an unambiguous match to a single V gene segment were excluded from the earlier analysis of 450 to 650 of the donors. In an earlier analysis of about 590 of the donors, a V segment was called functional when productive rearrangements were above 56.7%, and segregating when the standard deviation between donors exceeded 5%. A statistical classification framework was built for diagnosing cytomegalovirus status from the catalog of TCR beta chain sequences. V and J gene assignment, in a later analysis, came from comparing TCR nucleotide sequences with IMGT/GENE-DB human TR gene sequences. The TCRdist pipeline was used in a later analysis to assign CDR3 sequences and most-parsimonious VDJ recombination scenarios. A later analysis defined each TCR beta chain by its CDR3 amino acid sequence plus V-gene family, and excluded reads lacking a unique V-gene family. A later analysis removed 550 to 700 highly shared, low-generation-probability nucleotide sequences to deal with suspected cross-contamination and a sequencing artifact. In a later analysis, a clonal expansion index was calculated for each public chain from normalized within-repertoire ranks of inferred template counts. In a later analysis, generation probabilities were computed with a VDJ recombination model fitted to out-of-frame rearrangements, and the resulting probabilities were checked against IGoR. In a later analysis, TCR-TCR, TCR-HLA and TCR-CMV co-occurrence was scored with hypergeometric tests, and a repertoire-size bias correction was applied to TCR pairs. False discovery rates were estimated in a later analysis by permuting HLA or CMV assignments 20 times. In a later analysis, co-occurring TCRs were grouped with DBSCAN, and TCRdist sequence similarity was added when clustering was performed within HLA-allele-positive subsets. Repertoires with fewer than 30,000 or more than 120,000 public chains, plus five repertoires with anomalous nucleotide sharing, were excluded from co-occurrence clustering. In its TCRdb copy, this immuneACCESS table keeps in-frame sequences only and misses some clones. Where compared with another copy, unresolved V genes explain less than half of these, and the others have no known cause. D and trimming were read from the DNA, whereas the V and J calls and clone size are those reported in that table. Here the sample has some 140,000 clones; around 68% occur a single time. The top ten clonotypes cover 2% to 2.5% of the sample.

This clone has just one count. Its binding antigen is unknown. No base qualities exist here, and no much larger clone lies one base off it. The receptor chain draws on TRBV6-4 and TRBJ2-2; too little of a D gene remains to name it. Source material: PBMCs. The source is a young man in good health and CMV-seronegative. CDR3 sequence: CASSDSTEPTGELFF. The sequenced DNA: TGTGCCAGCAGTGACTCTACGGAGCCGACCGGGGAGCTGTTTTTT.